This TCR beta chain comes out of a study of blood T cell repertoires in COVID-19. Background on the study: The analysed material was cDNA or gDNA that came from T cells, B-cell-depleted T cells, or PBMCs.

The protocol was immunoSEQ multiplex PCR, while the TCRdb copy is restricted to in-frame clones and leaves out a portion. The sample contains approximately 200,000 clones, roughly 79% of which appear only once. The TCR comes from a man between 60 and 75 years old with active or convalescent COVID-19. The sequenced sample consisted of peripheral blood.

As DNA, the CDR3 is TGTGCCAGCAGCGCCGGACTAGCGGGGAGTAAGACCCAGTACTTC. This encodes CASSAGLAGSKTQYF. The chain is built from TRBV11-3 and TRBJ2-5; 12 positions match TRBD2. Trimming cost V 5 bases and J 6 bases; bases outside gene matches: 7. Germline loops: CDR1 SGHNT, CDR2 YENEEA. CDR3 size: 15 residues.